This is a list of T cell receptor beta chains from one sample in a study of regulatory T cells in long-lasting Graves disease. MiXCR was run by TCRdb on the multiplex PCR reads, yielding one entry per CDR3 protein. The sample shows over 500,000 distinct CDR3 sequences, roughly 15% of them seen only once. The sample also formed part of further work on T cells in Graves' hyperthyroidism and ophthalmopathy.

Sequencing was performed on peripheral blood mononuclear cells (PBMCs), taken at new diagnosis, from a patient treated with antithyroid drugs. These receptors were taken from a woman aged 25 to 39 with Graves disease. CDR3s include the opening cysteine and the closing phenylalanine or tryptophan. A D gene is named only where the DNA matches it firmly. Clone size is given for some rows only: seen once, a few or many times, or a class if the clone is expanded.

j_call v_call d_call clone_size cdr3_nt cdr3_aa
TRBJ2-7 TRBV6-1 NA many TGTGCCAGCAACAGCGGCCCCGGCGGGTCCTACGAGCAGTACTTC CASNSGPGGSYEQYF
TRBJ2-1 TRBV2 NA many TGTGCCAGCAAATCCCAACAACTAAATGAGCAGTTCTTC CASKSQQLNEQFF
TRBJ2-1 TRBV5-1 NA few TGCGCCAGCAGCGAGGGTGGAGGTAAGCAGTTCTTC CASSEGGGKQFF
TRBJ2-7 TRBV6-1 TRBD2 NA TGTGCCAGCAGTGAAGGACTAGCGGTCTCCTACGAGCAGTACTTC CASSEGLAVSYEQYF
TRBJ2-7 TRBV4-1 TRBD1 NA TGCGCCAGCAGCCAAGATGACGACAGGGTCTACGAGCAGTACTTC CASSQDDDRVYEQYF
TRBJ1-2 TRBV28 NA many TGTGCCAGCGAACCGACCGGGCGGAAAGCCTATGGCTACACCTTC CASEPTGRKAYGYTF
TRBJ1-3 TRBV7-3 NA NA TGTGCCAGCAGCTCTTTATCAGGGTGGACTGGAAACACCATATATTTT CASSSLSGWTGNTIYF
TRBJ2-3 TRBV5-1 TRBD2 NA TGCGCCAGCAGCTTGGGTGGGCTAGCGGGAGGAGCTACAGATACGCAGTATTTT CASSLGGLAGGATDTQYF
TRBJ1-3 TRBV4-2 NA NA TGTGCCAGCCAGACACACGGAAACACCATATATTTT CASQTHGNTIYF
TRBJ2-7 TRBV20-1 NA few TGCAGTGCTAGAGCGATTGGGACCTACGAGCAGTACTTC CSARAIGTYEQYF
TRBJ2-7 TRBV30 NA NA TGTGCCTGGAGCACAGGACCGAGCCGCTACGAGCAGTACTTC CAWSTGPSRYEQYF
TRBJ2-2 TRBV7-2 NA few TGTGCCAGCAGCTTAGGGGTTTACTCGAACACCGGGGAGCTGTTTTTT CASSLGVYSNTGELFF
TRBJ2-7 TRBV7-2 NA NA TGTGCCAGCAGCTTGGGCCCCCCCGGGGCATCCTACGAGCAGTACTTC CASSLGPPGASYEQYF
TRBJ2-5 TRBV25-1 NA few TGTGCCAGCAGTGAGTTGGGTACTCAAGAAACCCAGTACTTC CASSELGTQETQYF
TRBJ1-1 TRBV5-1 NA many TGCGCCAGCAGGATGGAAGGGACTGAAGCTTTCTTT CASRMEGTEAFF
TRBJ2-1 TRBV6-2/TRBV6-3 NA NA TGTGCCAGCAGTGACCGGTTAGCGAGAGACAATGAGCAGTTCTTC CASSDRLARDNEQFF
TRBJ2-7 TRBV19 TRBD1 NA TGTGCCAGTAGTTCGAACTACAGGGGGCACTTGGGGGAGCAGTACTTC CASSSNYRGHLGEQYF
TRBJ2-1 TRBV20-1 NA NA TGCAGTGCTCCCCGGGCAGGGTCCTACAATGAGCAGTTCTTC CSAPRAGSYNEQFF
TRBJ1-5 TRBV28 NA many TGTGCCAGCAGTTTACAGGGGTTTGGTGGCAATCAGCCCCAGCATTTT CASSLQGFGGNQPQHF
TRBJ2-5 TRBV24-1 NA NA TGTGCCACCAGTGGGATAATGGAGACCCAGTACTTC CATSGIMETQYF
TRBJ2-1 TRBV14 NA NA TGTGCCAGCAGCGGACTACCACCCTACAATGAGCAGTTCTTC CASSGLPPYNEQFF
TRBJ2-7 TRBV30 NA many TGTGCCTATGGTGGCAGTGCCTACGAGCAGTACTTC CAYGGSAYEQYF
TRBJ1-2 TRBV29-1 NA few TGCAGCGTTGGGGGGGGGGGGGCGGCAATTCGGAACTATGGCTACACCTTC CSVGGGGAAIRNYGYTF
TRBJ1-1 TRBV5-1 NA many TGCGCCAGCAGCTTGGCCGGTTCTGCCGGGAACACTGAAGCTTTCTTT CASSLAGSAGNTEAFF
TRBJ2-1 TRBV12-3/TRBV12-4 NA few TGTGCCAGCAAATGGGATCCCCGGGACAATGAGCAGTTCTTC CASKWDPRDNEQFF
TRBJ2-7 TRBV19 TRBD1 NA TGTGCCAGTCCCACAGGGGGGATCTACGAGCAGTACTTC CASPTGGIYEQYF
TRBJ2-5 TRBV30 NA few TGTGCCTGGAGTAGCGCTGGGGAGACCCAGTACTTC CAWSSAGETQYF
TRBJ2-5 TRBV7-9 TRBD2 few TGTGCCAGCAACAAAAGACTAGCGGGAGACTGGGAGACCCAGTACTTC CASNKRLAGDWETQYF
TRBJ2-3 TRBV20-1 TRBD1 NA TGCAGTGCTAGAGATCTAGGGACAGGGCCCGATACGCAGTATTTT CSARDLGTGPDTQYF
TRBJ2-2 TRBV20-1 NA NA TGCAGTGCTAGAGGGGGTTGGAGCGGCGGGGAGCTGTTTTTT CSARGGWSGGELFF
TRBJ1-2 TRBV28 TRBD1 NA TGTGCCAGCAGACCATCGGACAGGGTCGGTGATGGCTACACCTTC CASRPSDRVGDGYTF
TRBJ2-2 TRBV2 NA many TGTGCCAGCAGCGCCCCGGGACGAAGCTTGAACACCGGGGAGCTGTTTTTT CASSAPGRSLNTGELFF
TRBJ2-5 TRBV27 NA NA TGTGCCAGCCGATCTGGGGGGAAGGGAGAGACCCAGTACTTC CASRSGGKGETQYF
TRBJ1-5 TRBV6-1 NA many TGTGCCAGCCAGGACAGTTATAGCAATCAGCCCCAGCATTTT CASQDSYSNQPQHF
TRBJ1-2 TRBV28 NA many TGTGCCAGCATTATCGGGGGTGGGGTAGGGGCTGGAGGCTACACCTTC CASIIGGGVGAGGYTF
TRBJ2-2 TRBV20-1 NA many TGCAGTGGGACCGGGACTACCGGGGAGCTGTTTTTT CSGTGTTGELFF
TRBJ2-5 TRBV9 TRBD2 few TGTGCCAGCAGCCTCACCCCCGCCGGGACTAGCGGAGAAGAGACCCAGTACTTC CASSLTPAGTSGEETQYF
TRBJ2-5 TRBV10-3 NA many TGTGCCATCAGCCTCGGAACAGGGACACAGTACTTC CAISLGTGTQYF
TRBJ2-7 TRBV5-8 TRBD2 many TGTGCCAGCACGGGGGGGGTATACGAGCAGTACTTC CASTGGVYEQYF
TRBJ2-6 TRBV6-1 TRBD1 few TGTGCCAGCAGTGAAGAAGGGACAGGTCTGTATCGTCGGGCCAACGTCCTGACTTTC CASSEEGTGLYRRANVLTF
TRBJ1-1 TRBV20-1 TRBD1 few TGCAGTGCTACCCGGGACAGGGTGTCGGGGACTGAAGCTTTCTTT CSATRDRVSGTEAFF
TRBJ2-7 TRBV12-3/TRBV12-4 NA many TGTGCCAGCAGGGACAGTGGGTTTGGGGAGCAGTACTTC CASRDSGFGEQYF
TRBJ1-1 TRBV18 NA many TGTGCCAGCTCACCTGCAGGGATGAACACTGAAGCTTTCTTT CASSPAGMNTEAFF
TRBJ1-1 TRBV19 NA few TGTGCCAGTAGTATAAGAGGGCAGGGATTTATCGAGGCTTTCTTT CASSIRGQGFIEAFF